What follows is one T cell receptor (beta chain) and its context. This specimen belongs to a study of blood T cell repertoires in COVID-19. Study in general: Samples of COVID-19 (acute and convalescent) were obtained from the United States, Italy and Spain. PBMCs, B-cell-depleted T cells, or T cells provided the cDNA or gDNA that made up the material.

Trimming pared 9 bases from V and 0 bases from J, leaving 15 bases between. Germline CDR1 is ENHRY and CDR2 is SYGVKD. The CDR3 is 16 amino acids. Authors' methods: Quantification of nucleated cells was approximated via reference gene primer amplification. The data were produced by immunoSEQ multiplex PCR, yet TCRdb's version contains in-frame clones alone and is incomplete. V and J calls and clone size come straight from that table; D and trimming were deduced from the DNA. The sample has 200,000 to 250,000 clones; 80% to 85% are singletons. The gene calls are TRBV10-3 and TRBJ1-6, with a tentative D call TRBD1 (5 bases). The sequence derives from a human donor in a cohort sampled during active COVID-19. Sequencing used peripheral blood. The CDR3 nucleotides are TGTGCCATTGGGACTCTTCCCAGCTCCTATAATTCACCCCTCCACTTT. It translates to CAIGTLPSSYNSPLHF.